This is a list of T cell receptor beta chains from one sample in a study of vaccination and CD4 T cells after COVID-19. TCRdb fed the PCR reads into MiXCR, producing one record per CDR3 protein. The table records roughly 9,300 distinct CDR3 sequences, about 47% of them present only once. Their antigens are not known. The sequenced sample was CD4+ T cells from blood, cultured in vitro. The receptor source for this set is a human donor who had recovered from COVID-19. Both conserved end residues are part of each CDR3. A D gene is named only where the DNA matches it firmly. The size of a clone is reported for some rows only, either as once, few or many, or as a class for expanded clones.

clone_size: .; j_call: TRBJ2-7; v_call: TRBV20-1; d_call: TRBD1; cdr3_aa: CSARDPTGVYEQYF; cdr3_nt: TGCAGTGCTAGAGATCCGACAGGGGTATACGAGCAGTACTTC
clone_size: .; j_call: TRBJ1-5; v_call: TRBV7-8; d_call: TRBD1; cdr3_aa: CASSSGTGADQPQHF; cdr3_nt: TGTGCCAGCAGCTCCGGGACAGGGGCGGATCAGCCCCAGCATTTT
clone_size: .; j_call: TRBJ2-5; v_call: TRBV19; d_call: TRBD2; cdr3_aa: CASSTPSGVAGVGETQYF; cdr3_nt: TGTGCCAGTAGTACTCCCTCCGGGGTAGCGGGAGTTGGGGAGACCCAGTACTTC
clone_size: .; j_call: TRBJ2-2; v_call: TRBV20-1; d_call: .; cdr3_aa: CSAREVPGAAGELFF; cdr3_nt: TGCAGTGCTAGAGAGGTTCCGGGGGCGGCCGGGGAGCTGTTTTTT
clone_size: .; j_call: TRBJ2-7; v_call: TRBV21-1; d_call: .; cdr3_aa: CASSKGAGREGLREQYF; cdr3_nt: TGTGCCAGCAGCAAAGGGGCTGGGCGGGAGGGACTTCGTGAGCAGTACTTC
clone_size: .; j_call: TRBJ2-1; v_call: TRBV11-3; d_call: .; cdr3_aa: CASNRDPLNEQFF; cdr3_nt: TGTGCCAGCAACCGGGACCCACTCAATGAGCAGTTCTTC
clone_size: .; j_call: TRBJ2-7; v_call: TRBV11-1; d_call: TRBD2; cdr3_aa: CASSFGGRSYEQYF; cdr3_nt: TGTGCCAGCAGCTTTGGCGGGAGGTCCTACGAGCAGTACTTC
clone_size: few; j_call: TRBJ1-1; v_call: TRBV5-4; d_call: .; cdr3_aa: CASSPRPARNTEAFF; cdr3_nt: TGTGCCAGCAGCCCCCGCCCTGCTCGGAACACTGAAGCTTTCTTT
clone_size: .; j_call: TRBJ1-1; v_call: TRBV7-2; d_call: TRBD1; cdr3_aa: CASRKQGRTEAFF; cdr3_nt: TGTGCCAGCCGTAAACAGGGGCGCACTGAAGCTTTCTTT
clone_size: .; j_call: TRBJ2-5; v_call: TRBV20-1; d_call: TRBD1; cdr3_aa: CSARISRGLGETQYF; cdr3_nt: TGCAGTGCTAGGATCTCCAGGGGGCTTGGGGAGACCCAGTACTTC
clone_size: .; j_call: TRBJ2-3; v_call: TRBV5-4; d_call: .; cdr3_aa: CASSKAGSSTDTQYF; cdr3_nt: TGTGCCAGCAGCAAGGCCGGGTCCAGCACAGATACGCAGTATTTT
clone_size: few; j_call: TRBJ2-7; v_call: TRBV6-1; d_call: .; cdr3_aa: CATGTGSYEQYF; cdr3_nt: TGTGCTACCGGGACGGGCTCCTACGAGCAGTACTTC
clone_size: .; j_call: TRBJ2-7; v_call: TRBV20-1; d_call: TRBD2; cdr3_aa: CSASRGGRYYEQYF; cdr3_nt: TGCAGTGCTAGCCGAGGCGGGAGGTACTACGAGCAGTACTTC
clone_size: few; j_call: TRBJ1-1; v_call: TRBV6-1; d_call: .; cdr3_aa: CASSERVVTEAFF; cdr3_nt: TGTGCCAGCAGTGAAAGGGTGGTCACTGAAGCTTTCTTT
clone_size: large; j_call: TRBJ2-7; v_call: TRBV21-1; d_call: .; cdr3_aa: CASSKSSAEQYF; cdr3_nt: TGTGCCAGCAGCAAATCTTCGGCCGAGCAGTACTTC
clone_size: few; j_call: TRBJ1-2; v_call: TRBV7-9; d_call: .; cdr3_aa: CATQRGGGSMNYGYTF; cdr3_nt: TGTGCCACCCAGCGGGGTGGGGGCAGCATGAACTATGGCTACACCTTC
clone_size: few; j_call: TRBJ2-1; v_call: TRBV7-3; d_call: TRBD2; cdr3_aa: CASSLELAPYNEQFF; cdr3_nt: TGTGCCAGCAGCTTAGAACTAGCGCCCTACAATGAGCAGTTCTTC
clone_size: few; j_call: TRBJ2-7; v_call: TRBV18; d_call: .; cdr3_aa: CASSPGSPYEQYF; cdr3_nt: TGTGCCAGCTCACCCGGGTCACCCTACGAGCAGTACTTC
clone_size: .; j_call: TRBJ1-1; v_call: TRBV20-1; d_call: .; cdr3_aa: CSARDPENTEAFF; cdr3_nt: TGCAGTGCTAGGGATCCCGAGAACACTGAAGCTTTCTTT
clone_size: once; j_call: TRBJ2-1; v_call: TRBV12-3/TRBV12-4; d_call: .; cdr3_aa: CASSLTQGYNEQFF; cdr3_nt: TGTGCCAGCAGTTTAACCCAGGGATACAATGAGCAGTTCTTC
clone_size: .; j_call: TRBJ2-2; v_call: TRBV15; d_call: .; cdr3_aa: CATSRPNTGELFF; cdr3_nt: TGTGCCACCAGCAGGCCAAATACCGGGGAGCTGTTTTTT
clone_size: .; j_call: TRBJ1-4; v_call: TRBV6-4; d_call: .; cdr3_aa: CASRGRQNEKLFF; cdr3_nt: TGTGCCAGCAGGGGCAGACAGAATGAAAAACTGTTTTTT
clone_size: .; j_call: TRBJ1-6; v_call: TRBV30; d_call: .; cdr3_aa: CAWSAEGYSPLHF; cdr3_nt: TGTGCCTGGAGCGCGGAGGGGTATTCACCCCTCCACTTT
clone_size: few; j_call: TRBJ1-2; v_call: TRBV7-2; d_call: .; cdr3_aa: CASSLDGNYGYTF; cdr3_nt: TGTGCCAGCAGCTTAGATGGGAACTATGGCTACACCTTC
clone_size: .; j_call: TRBJ2-2; v_call: TRBV19; d_call: .; cdr3_aa: CASSIGGGTGELFF; cdr3_nt: TGTGCCAGTAGTATAGGTGGCGGAACCGGGGAGCTGTTTTTT
clone_size: .; j_call: TRBJ1-2; v_call: TRBV2; d_call: TRBD1; cdr3_aa: CASNRDGTGFNYGYTF; cdr3_nt: TGTGCCAGCAACCGGGACGGGACAGGGTTCAACTATGGCTACACCTTC
clone_size: few; j_call: TRBJ1-1; v_call: TRBV7-9; d_call: TRBD1; cdr3_aa: CASSNRDRGSFF; cdr3_nt: TGTGCCAGCAGCAACCGGGACAGGGGATCTTTCTTT
clone_size: .; j_call: TRBJ1-5; v_call: TRBV6-1; d_call: TRBD1; cdr3_aa: CASSRDRPKIQGNQPQHF; cdr3_nt: TGTGCCAGCAGCCGGGACAGGCCAAAAATTCAAGGCAATCAGCCCCAGCATTTT
clone_size: .; j_call: TRBJ2-7; v_call: TRBV30; d_call: .; cdr3_aa: CAWSVLLSSYEQYF; cdr3_nt: TGTGCCTGGAGTGTACTCCTCAGCTCCTACGAGCAGTACTTC
clone_size: large; j_call: TRBJ2-3; v_call: TRBV20-1; d_call: .; cdr3_aa: CSARGGGLGTDTQYF; cdr3_nt: TGCAGTGCTAGAGGTGGCGGTTTGGGGACAGATACGCAGTATTTT
clone_size: .; j_call: TRBJ1-2; v_call: TRBV11-3; d_call: TRBD1; cdr3_aa: CASSSGQGVVYGGYTF; cdr3_nt: TGTGCCAGCAGCTCCGGACAGGGGGTTGTTTATGGCGGCTACACCTTC
clone_size: .; j_call: TRBJ2-7; v_call: TRBV7-2; d_call: .; cdr3_aa: CASSSQGGIGYEQYF; cdr3_nt: TGTGCCAGCAGCTCGCAGGGTGGTATTGGGTACGAGCAGTACTTC
clone_size: .; j_call: TRBJ1-1; v_call: TRBV30; d_call: .; cdr3_aa: CAWMSYTEAFF; cdr3_nt: TGTGCCTGGATGTCATACACTGAAGCTTTCTTT
clone_size: .; j_call: TRBJ2-5; v_call: TRBV7-9; d_call: .; cdr3_aa: CASSPWSGVETQYF; cdr3_nt: TGTGCCAGCAGCCCATGGTCGGGTGTTGAGACCCAGTACTTC
clone_size: .; j_call: TRBJ2-3; v_call: TRBV7-2; d_call: .; cdr3_aa: CASSPARSSGTQYF; cdr3_nt: TGTGCCAGCAGCCCTGCAAGGAGCTCGGGTACGCAGTATTTT
clone_size: .; j_call: TRBJ2-5; v_call: TRBV5-4; d_call: .; cdr3_aa: CASSFSSRGQETQYF; cdr3_nt: TGTGCCAGCAGCTTTTCCAGTCGGGGCCAAGAGACCCAGTACTTC
clone_size: .; j_call: TRBJ1-5; v_call: TRBV14; d_call: .; cdr3_aa: CASSQGTYQPQHF; cdr3_nt: TGTGCCAGCAGCCAAGGGACCTATCAGCCCCAGCATTTT
clone_size: few; j_call: TRBJ2-5; v_call: TRBV24-1; d_call: TRBD1; cdr3_aa: CATSDSDRGETQYF; cdr3_nt: TGTGCCACCAGTGATTCGGACAGGGGGGAGACCCAGTACTTC
clone_size: .; j_call: TRBJ2-1; v_call: TRBV11-3; d_call: .; cdr3_aa: CASFNGDYNEQFF; cdr3_nt: TGTGCCAGCTTTAATGGGGACTACAATGAGCAGTTCTTC
clone_size: .; j_call: TRBJ2-5; v_call: TRBV5-1; d_call: TRBD1; cdr3_aa: CASSPTWTGRVYSQETQYF; cdr3_nt: TGCGCCAGCAGCCCGACCTGGACAGGTCGGGTTTATTCCCAAGAGACCCAGTACTTC
clone_size: .; j_call: TRBJ1-1; v_call: TRBV7-8; d_call: .; cdr3_aa: CASSLFFGNTEAFF; cdr3_nt: TGTGCCAGCAGCTTATTTTTCGGGAACACTGAAGCTTTCTTT
clone_size: once; j_call: TRBJ1-5; v_call: TRBV7-8; d_call: .; cdr3_aa: CASSPDRLGNQPQHF; cdr3_nt: TGTGCCAGCAGTCCAGACCGACTGGGCAATCAGCCCCAGCATTTT
clone_size: .; j_call: TRBJ2-3; v_call: TRBV7-6; d_call: .; cdr3_aa: CASSLPGRTTQYF; cdr3_nt: TGTGCCAGCAGCTTACCAGGACGTACTACGCAGTATTTT
clone_size: medium-sized; j_call: TRBJ1-1; v_call: TRBV19; d_call: TRBD1; cdr3_aa: CASRRQGATEAFF; cdr3_nt: TGTGCCAGTAGGCGACAGGGGGCCACTGAAGCTTTCTTT
clone_size: .; j_call: TRBJ2-3; v_call: TRBV11-3; d_call: TRBD2; cdr3_aa: CASSLGLAGGPSTDTQYF; cdr3_nt: TGTGCCAGCAGCTTAGGACTAGCGGGAGGGCCGAGCACAGATACGCAGTATTTT